The 31 T cell receptor beta chains below were found in one sample sequenced in a study of blood T cell repertoires in COVID-19. Sequencing used immunoSEQ multiplex PCR; TCRdb keeps in-frame clones, though not all of them. Among some 190,000 clones listed, about 88% were seen once. The specimen sequenced was PBMCs or T cells enriched from blood (not recorded which). Receptor source: a woman in her thirties or forties with acute COVID-19.

In regard to this clone: Different DNA sequences within this sample yield the same CDR3. The rearrangement links TRBV4-1 to TRBJ2-2; 7 bases fit TRBD2. Losses at the gene ends were 11 bases for V and 2 bases for J; bases not matched to a gene: 5. Looked up from germline, CDR1 is MGHRA and CDR2 is YSYEKL. The CDR3 is 13 amino acids. The CDR3 DNA follows: TGCGCCGGCGGGGGAGCAAACACCGGGGAGCTGTTTTTT. Protein product: CAGGGANTGELFF.

The chain carries TRBV5-1 and TRBJ2-1, with 9 bases fitting TRBD1. The CDR3 is 15 amino acids. Germline CDR1 and CDR2: SGHRS and YFSETQ. V dropped 6 bases and J dropped 8; count of bases not matched to a gene: 12. The CDR3 nucleotides are TGCGCCAGCAAATTAGGACAGGGGACTGGGGATGAGCAGTTCTTC. Protein: CASKLGQGTGDEQFF.

The chain links TRBV24-1 to TRBJ2-3; a weak D match, TRBD2 (6 bases). This CDR3 is built from 16 residues. The V and J ends lost 3 bases and 3 bases respectively, with 15 bases between them. CDR1 is KGHDR and CDR2 is SFDVKD in the germline V gene. The CDR3 reads CATSDASGGPTDTQYF. As DNA, the CDR3 is TGTGCCACCAGTGATGCCAGCGGAGGGCCAACAGATACGCAGTATTTT.

The chain couples TRBV27 to TRBJ2-3, with D possibly TRBD2 on 5 matching bases. V was shortened by 1 base and J by 0 bases, with 17 bases between the two germline ends. There are 18 residues in the CDR3. CDR1 is MNHEY and CDR2 is SMNVEV in the germline V gene (reference sequence). CDR3 loop: CASSLYVSGGGSTDTQYF. As DNA, the CDR3 is TGTGCCAGCAGTTTATACGTCTCTGGCGGAGGAAGCACAGATACGCAGTATTTT.

The rearrangement uses TRBV5-4 and TRBJ2-3; D unclear. The CDR3 totals 15 residues. Looked up from germline, CDR1 is SGHNT and CDR2 is YYREEE (reference sequence). V lost 4 bases and J lost 2, with 14 bases in between. The CDR3 nucleotides read TGTGCCAGCAGCCCGGGTAACGAAACCACAGATACGCAGTATTTT. As protein: CASSPGNETTDTQYF.

The genes are TRBV2 and TRBJ2-5; a weak D match, TRBD1 (6 bases). With 2 bases removed from V and 4 bases from J, the gap between germline ends came to 11 bases. CDR1 is SNHLY and CDR2 is FYNNEI in the germline V gene. The CDR3 is 14 residues long. CDR3 DNA sequence: TGTGCCAGCAGTGAATCGGGACAACTAGAGACCCAGTACTTC. It is translated as CASSESGQLETQYF.

The V and J genes are TRBV7-8 and TRBJ2-7, with TRBD1 identical over 12 bases. V gave up 5 bases and J gave up 2 bases; unmatched junction bases: 4. The germline V gene has CDR1 SGHVS and CDR2 FQNEAQ. This CDR3 is built from 15 residues. The CDR3 region has the DNA TGTGCCAGCAGCCCGGGACAGGGGGCGGCCTACGAGCAGTACTTC. Residues: CASSPGQGAAYEQYF.

The V call is TRBV6-5, the J call TRBJ2-2; D is perhaps TRBD2 (6 bases). This CDR3 contains 15 residues. V was trimmed by 1 base and J by 0 bases, leaving 6 bases between them. The germline CDR1 and CDR2 sequences are MNHEY and SVGAGI. The chain's CDR3 is CASSYWRANTGELFF. CDR3 nucleotide sequence: TGTGCCAGCAGTTACTGGAGGGCGAACACCGGGGAGCTGTTTTTT.

CDR3 loop: CASSGALDMPEQYF. The CDR3 nucleotides are TGTGCCAGCAGTGGAGCCTTGGACATGCCCGAGCAGTACTTC. This chain uses TRBV6-1 with TRBJ2-7, with D perhaps TRBD1 (5 bases). The germline V gene encodes CDR1 MNHNS and CDR2 SASEGT. Trimming cost V 4 bases and J 6 bases, with 16 bases left between them. There are 14 residues in the CDR3.

The V and J genes are TRBV30 and TRBJ2-3; D is perhaps TRBD1 (6 bases). This CDR3 spans 13 amino acids. Germline loops: CDR1 GTSNPN, CDR2 SVGIG (reference sequence). V was cut by 5 bases and J by 3 bases, with 12 bases left in between. CDR3 coding DNA: TGTGCCTGGGGGACAAGTTATACAGATACGCAGTATTTT. Translation: CAWGTSYTDTQYF. Full variable domain (outside the CDR3, taken from reference TRBV30 and TRBJ2-3): SQTIHQWPATLVQPVGSPLSLECTVEGTSNPNLYWYRQAAGRGLQLLFYSVGIGQISSEVPQNLSASRPQDRQFILSSKKLLLSDSGFYLCAWGTSYTDTQYFGPGTRLTVL.

V usage is TRBV19 and J usage is TRBJ2-5, with 7 bases matching TRBD2. Unmatched junction bases numbered 8, after V lost 3 bases and J lost 4 bases. CDR1 LNHDA and CDR2 SQIVND come from the germline V gene (reference sequence). The CDR3 has 15 residues. The chain's CDR3 is CASSMRTGGGETQYF. For the CDR3, the DNA is TGTGCCAGTAGTATGAGAACGGGGGGAGGAGAGACCCAGTACTTC.

The CDR3 spells CASSQDYSQDSPLHF. DNA of the CDR3: TGTGCCAGCAGCCAAGATTACAGTCAGGATTCACCCCTCCACTTT. The chain joins TRBV3-1 (or the pseudogene TRBV3-2) to TRBJ1-6; D is unclear. This CDR3 comprises 15 residues. The germline CDR1 and CDR2 sequences are LGHDT and YNNKEL (reference sequence). V lost 0 bases to trimming and J lost 8 bases, with 11 bases between them.

As regards this clone: At one end, the junction sequence differs from germline, possibly due to a read error. This chain connects TRBV6-1 to TRBJ1-4; D not certain. The CDR3 loop spans 14 amino acids. Germline V gives CDR1 MNHNS, CDR2 SASEGT. The CDR3 DNA is TGTGCCAGCAATGAATTACAGACCCATGAAAAACTGTTTTTT. It encodes CASNELQTHEKLFF.

This rearrangement joins TRBV6-2 or TRBV6-3 to TRBJ1-3; D is unresolved. V lost 3 bases, J lost 0 bases, and 3 bases lay in between. CDR3 size: 13 residues. Looked up from germline, CDR1 is MNHEY and CDR2 is SVGEGT. The CDR3: CASSYHSGNTIYF. In nucleotides, the CDR3 is TGTGCCAGCAGTTATCACTCTGGAAACACCATATATTTT.

This clone was observed many times. The chain combines TRBV5-1 with TRBJ2-1; 8 nucleotides align to TRBD2. Germline CDR1 and CDR2: SGHRS and YFSETQ. The CDR3 loop spans 16 amino acids. After removal of 5 bases from V and 10 bases from J, the junction contained 17 bases not matched to a gene. CDR3: CASRARPGGPQGEQFF. The DNA of the CDR3 is TGCGCCAGCAGAGCCCGGCCGGGAGGGCCCCAGGGCGAGCAGTTCTTC. The full variable domain, with the rest looked up from reference TRBV5-1 and TRBJ2-1, is KAGVTQTPRYLIKTRGQQVTLSCSPISGHRSVSWYQQTPGQGLQFLFEYFSETQRNKGNFPGRFSGRQFSNSRSEMNVSTLELGDSALYLCASRARPGGPQGEQFFGPGTRLTVL.

This chain uses TRBV4-3 with TRBJ2-1, with 8 nucleotides matching TRBD2. Germline loops: CDR1 LGHNA, CDR2 YSLEER. The trim removed 0 bases at V and 4 bases at J, leaving 5 bases unmatched. This CDR3 is 16 amino acids long. The CDR3 loop reads CASSQDLSGKYNEQFF. CDR3 DNA sequence: TGCGCCAGCAGCCAAGACCTTAGCGGGAAATACAATGAGCAGTTCTTC.

The chain uses TRBV20-1 and TRBJ1-1, with TRBD1 matching over 8 bases. CDR1 and CDR2 (germline): DFQATT, SNEGSKA (reference sequence). The length of the CDR3 is 15 residues. V lost 3 bases to trimming and J lost 3 bases; unmatched junction nucleotides: 9. The CDR3 loop reads CSASSLDRGDTEAFF. DNA for the CDR3: TGCAGTGCTAGTAGCCTAGACAGGGGAGACACTGAAGCTTTCTTT.

The V call is TRBV6-1, the J call TRBJ2-5; no reliable D call. The CDR3 totals 14 residues. Trimming stripped 0 bases from V and 5 bases from J, with 10 bases between. Germline V lookup: CDR1 MNHNS, CDR2 SASEGT. The CDR3 region has the DNA TGTGCCAGCAGTGAAGCGAGAGCGATGGAGACCCAGTACTTC. This gives the protein CASSEARAMETQYF.

This clone appeared once. V and J are TRBV5-4 and TRBJ2-1; 9 bases are a match to TRBD2. V lost 0 bases, J lost 5 bases, and 3 bases stayed unmatched. The CDR3 length is 15 residues. Germline CDR1 SGHNT, CDR2 YYREEE (reference sequence). DNA of the CDR3: TGTGCCAGCAGCTTGGCTAGCGGGGTCGACAATGAGCAGTTCTTC. Protein sequence: CASSLASGVDNEQFF.

The V call is TRBV7-9, the J call TRBJ1-4; D uncertain. Trimming cost V 4 bases and J 4 bases, with 4 bases left between them. From germline, CDR1 is SEHNR and CDR2 FQNEAQ (reference sequence). The CDR3 spans 12 residues. CDR3 in amino acids: CASSYGNEKLFF. In DNA form, the CDR3 reads TGTGCCAGCAGCTACGGTAATGAAAAACTGTTTTTT.

The chain combines TRBV5-1 with TRBJ2-3; the match to TRBD2 covers 10 bases. Unmatched junction bases numbered 6, after V lost 3 bases and J lost 5 bases. The CDR3 totals 15 residues. Germline values: CDR1 SGHRS, CDR2 YFSETQ. CDR3 residues: CASSYLAGEGDTQYF. CDR3 bases: TGCGCCAGCAGCTACCTAGCGGGGGAGGGAGATACGCAGTATTTT.

The chain employs TRBV4-2 and TRBJ1-2, with 7 positions matching TRBD1. V shed 0 bases and J 2 bases; nucleotides not matched to a gene: 6. Germline-derived CDR1 and CDR2 are LGHNA and YNFKEQ. The length of the CDR3 is 16 residues. In DNA, the CDR3 is TGTGCCAGCAGCCAAGACAGGGGGAGTTCGAACTATGGCTACACCTTC. Translating gives CASSQDRGSSNYGYTF.

V usage is TRBV18 and J usage is TRBJ1-5; 10 bases map to TRBD1. This CDR3 region has 15 residues. In germline, CDR1 is KGHSH, CDR2 LQKENI. V gave up 6 bases and J gave up 6 bases; unmatched junction bases: 8. The CDR3: CASSATGGNVQPQHF. The CDR3 DNA is TGTGCCAGCTCCGCGACAGGGGGCAACGTTCAGCCCCAGCATTTT.

This chain uses TRBV9 with TRBJ2-7; maybe TRBD1 (5 bases). The CDR3 extends over 16 amino acids. The V and J ends lost 0 bases and 6 bases respectively, with 19 bases between them. CDR1 SGDLS and CDR2 YYNGEE come from the germline V gene. The DNA of the CDR3 is TGTGCCAGCAGCGTAGATTCTGGGGCCCCAGGTCTCGAGCAGTACTTC. Amino acids: CASSVDSGAPGLEQYF.

The chain couples TRBV3-1 (or the pseudogene TRBV3-2) to TRBJ2-1; 7 positions match TRBD2. With 0 bases clipped from V and 8 bases from J, the junction kept 1 base outside the gene matches. The CDR3 consists of 13 residues. The germline V gene has CDR1 LGHDT and CDR2 YNNKEL (reference sequence). The DNA for the CDR3 is TGTGCCAGCAGCCAAGATCGGGGGGATGAGCAGTTCTTC. Translating it yields CASSQDRGDEQFF.

J is TRBJ2-5 and V is TRBV27, with TRBD2 identical over 12 bases. The V and J ends lost 4 bases and 1 base, in that order; junction bases with no gene match: 4. The CDR3 is 16 amino acids. CDR1 is MNHEY, CDR2 SMNVEV, per germline (reference sequence). This chain's CDR3 is CASSSLAGGLQETQYF. Here the CDR3 DNA reads TGTGCCAGCAGTTCCCTAGCGGGGGGGCTCCAAGAGACCCAGTACTTC.

The sample holds a few counts of this clone. V gene TRBV28 combines with J gene TRBJ1-5, with a weak D call TRBD1 (5 bases). Trimming shortened V by 5 bases and J by 2 bases, and 16 bases separated the two germline ends. The CDR3 sequence is 16 residues long. CDR1 and CDR2 from the germline V gene are MDHEN and SYDVKM. CDR3 nucleotide sequence: TGTGCCAGCAGTCATAGGCAGGGTTATGGCAATCAGCCCCAGCATTTT. Its translation is CASSHRQGYGNQPQHF.

The chain uses TRBV5-4 and TRBJ1-6; possible D gene TRBD1, 6 bases. In germline, CDR1 is SGHNT, CDR2 YYREEE (reference sequence). V lost 4 bases and J lost 6, with 17 bases in between. There are 16 residues in the CDR3. The CDR3 bases are TGTGCCAGCAGCCCGGGGTTGGGACACCGTAATTCACCCCTCCACTTT. Amino acids: CASSPGLGHRNSPLHF.

This clone occurred once. The genes are TRBV12-5 and TRBJ1-1, with 7 nucleotides matching TRBD1. Trimming cost V 2 bases and J 2 bases; bases outside gene matches: 2. This CDR3 has 14 amino acids. Germline V gives CDR1 LGHNT, CDR2 FRNRAP. CDR3 nucleotides: TGTGCTAGTGGTTTGAGACAGGGAAACACTGAAGCTTTCTTT. As protein: CASGLRQGNTEAFF.

This chain links TRBV6-4 with TRBJ2-2, with TRBD1 matching over 7 bases. V was clipped by 6 bases and J by 6 bases; unmatched bases: 10. This CDR3 spans 15 amino acids. From germline, CDR1 is MRHNA and CDR2 SNTAGT. The chain's CDR3 is CASRETGDGAGELFF. CDR3 DNA: TGTGCCAGCAGAGAAACAGGGGACGGCGCCGGGGAGCTGTTTTTT.

A few counts support this clone. No DNA is shown, since the ends of the CDR3 on it are uncertain; the CDR3 is the one TCRdb lists. The gene calls are TRBV21-1 and TRBJ1-1; the D segment call TRBD1 is taken from the table without a DNA check. TRBV21-1 is a listed pseudogene. The CDR3 is made up of 13 amino acids, end residues included. The CDR3 loop reads CASSVAGGTEAFF.